This T cell receptor beta chain was captured in a study of blood T cell repertoires in COVID-19 (dated by TCRdb to the early 2020s). About the full investigation: Samples covering the acute and convalescent phases of COVID-19 were provided by collaborators in the United States, Italy and Spain. The prospective study material was composed of cDNA or gDNA derived from T cells, B-cell-depleted T cells, or PBMCs. The dataset comprised deeply sampled blood TCRbeta repertoires from subjects exposed to, actively infected with, or recovered from COVID-19. The repertoires were made available in a free public database intended to serve as a resource for research on the immune response to SARS-CoV-2. Samples were obtained from the ongoing ImmuneRACE study (first 160 participants) and from over 1,000 subjects provided by 6 global collaborators. The sample metadata nearly always contained a de-identified subject ID, COVID-19 status, age in years and sex. HLA class I and class II types, where available, came from metadata supplied by the sample provider rather than from assay-based typing. Results and caveats for the whole study, not just this receptor: The amount of clinical and demographic metadata varied by source and participant and was provided uncurated.

TCRbeta CDR3 regions were amplified from genomic DNA by means of the immunoSEQ Assay, a bias-controlled multiplex PCR. Turning to the authors' computational methods: Within the assay, amplification of reference gene primers was used to estimate how many nucleated cells each sample contained. To quantify the absolute abundance of each unique TCRbeta CDR3 rearrangement, sequence reads were collapsed and filtered. For each sample, productive Simpson clonality was calculated by taking the square root of Simpson's diversity index across productive rearrangements. TCRdb limited this immuneACCESS table to in-frame rearrangements with V and J called. A share of clones is missing; checked studies link under half to unresolved V genes, and the rest is unexplained. V, J and clone size are those of that table, while D and trimming were read from the DNA. For this sample the table gives 90,000 to 130,000 clones, of which about 80% were detected only once. The ten largest clones add up to just over 4% of the sample.

The cysteine opens and the valine closes a CDR3 of 13 amino acids. Only the CDR3 portion is preserved as DNA: 39 bases, with reading frame beginning at the first base. With respect to this clone: What this receptor recognizes is not known. One base away there is no much larger clone; base qualities are not given.

Whole blood was collected in K2EDTA tubes by collaborating institutions according to the institutions' own protocols. For TCRbeta analysis, collaborators shipped samples as frozen whole blood, isolated PBMCs, or DNA extracted from either of those sample types. The source of this sequence is a woman aged 70 to 79 with acute or convalescent COVID-19. The sample taken for sequencing was peripheral blood. The chain was built from TRBV1 and TRBJ2-7; the listed D gene, TRBD2, was not tested against the DNA. TRBV1 is a recognized pseudogene. The CDR3: CTSSGGNSYEQYV. Read as DNA, the sequence is TGCACCAGCAGCGGGGGGAACTCCTACGAGCAGTACGTC.